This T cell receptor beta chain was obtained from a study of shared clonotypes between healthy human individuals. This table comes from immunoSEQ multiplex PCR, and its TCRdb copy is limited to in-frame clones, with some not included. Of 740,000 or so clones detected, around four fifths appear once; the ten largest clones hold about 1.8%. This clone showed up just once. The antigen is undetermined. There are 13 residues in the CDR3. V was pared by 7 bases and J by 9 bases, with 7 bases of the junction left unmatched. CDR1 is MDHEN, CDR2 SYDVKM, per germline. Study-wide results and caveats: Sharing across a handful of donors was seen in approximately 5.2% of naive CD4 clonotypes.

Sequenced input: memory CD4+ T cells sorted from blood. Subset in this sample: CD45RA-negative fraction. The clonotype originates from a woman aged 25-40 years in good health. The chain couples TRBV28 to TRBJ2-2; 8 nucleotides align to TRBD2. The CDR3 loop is CASNPGGPWELFF. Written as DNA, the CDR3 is TGTGCCAGCAATCCGGGAGGGCCGTGGGAGCTGTTTTTT.